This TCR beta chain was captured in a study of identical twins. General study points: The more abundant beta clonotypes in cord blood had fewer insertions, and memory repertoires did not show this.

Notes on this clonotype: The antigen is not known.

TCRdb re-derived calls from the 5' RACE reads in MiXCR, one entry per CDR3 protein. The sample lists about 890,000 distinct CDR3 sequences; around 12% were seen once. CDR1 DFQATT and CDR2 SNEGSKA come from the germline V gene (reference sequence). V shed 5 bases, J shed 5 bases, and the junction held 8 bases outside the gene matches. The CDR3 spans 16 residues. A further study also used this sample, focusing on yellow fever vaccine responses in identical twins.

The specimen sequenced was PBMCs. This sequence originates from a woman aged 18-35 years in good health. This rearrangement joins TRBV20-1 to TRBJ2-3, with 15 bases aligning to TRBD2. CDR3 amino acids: CSAGRTSGRAGDTQYF. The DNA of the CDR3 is TGCAGTGCTGGCCGGACTAGCGGGAGGGCTGGAGATACGCAGTATTTT.